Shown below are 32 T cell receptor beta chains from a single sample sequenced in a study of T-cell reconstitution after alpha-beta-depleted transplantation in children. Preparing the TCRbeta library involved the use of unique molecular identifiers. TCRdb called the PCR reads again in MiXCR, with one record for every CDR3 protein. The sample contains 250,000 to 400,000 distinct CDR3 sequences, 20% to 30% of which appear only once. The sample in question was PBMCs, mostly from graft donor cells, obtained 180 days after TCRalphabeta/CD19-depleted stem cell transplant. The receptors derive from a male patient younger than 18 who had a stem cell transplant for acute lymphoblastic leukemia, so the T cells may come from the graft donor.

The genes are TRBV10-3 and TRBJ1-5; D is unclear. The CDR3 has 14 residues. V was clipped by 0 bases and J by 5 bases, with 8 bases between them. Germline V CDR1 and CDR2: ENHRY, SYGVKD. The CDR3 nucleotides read TGTGCCATCAGTGAGTCCGGGGTCTATCAGCCCCAGCATTTT. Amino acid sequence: CAISESGVYQPQHF.

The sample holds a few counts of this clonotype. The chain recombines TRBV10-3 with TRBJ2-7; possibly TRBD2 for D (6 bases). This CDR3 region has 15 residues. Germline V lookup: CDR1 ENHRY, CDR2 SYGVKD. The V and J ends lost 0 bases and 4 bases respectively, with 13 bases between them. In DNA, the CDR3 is TGTGCCATCAGTGAGTCGGGCGGAGGGTTATACGAGCAGTACTTC. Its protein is CAISESGGGLYEQYF.

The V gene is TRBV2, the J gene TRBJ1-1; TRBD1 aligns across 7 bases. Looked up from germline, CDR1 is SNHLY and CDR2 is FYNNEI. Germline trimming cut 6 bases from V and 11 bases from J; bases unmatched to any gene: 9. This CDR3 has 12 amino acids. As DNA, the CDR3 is TGTGCCAGCAGCCACAGCACAGGGGAGGCTTTCTTT. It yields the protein CASSHSTGEAFF. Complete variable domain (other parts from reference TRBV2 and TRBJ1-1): EPEVTQTPSHQVTQMGQEVILRCVPISNHLYFYWYRQILGQKVEFLVSFYNNEISEKSEIFDDQFSVERPDGSNFTLKIRSTKLEDSAMYFCASSHSTGEAFFGQGTRLTVV.

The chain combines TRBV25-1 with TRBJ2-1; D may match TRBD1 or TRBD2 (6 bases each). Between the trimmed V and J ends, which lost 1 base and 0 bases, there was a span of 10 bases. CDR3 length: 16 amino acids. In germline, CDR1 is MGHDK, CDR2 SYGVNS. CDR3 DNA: TGTGCCAGCAGTGAATTTGGAGGGGGCTCCTACAATGAGCAGTTCTTC. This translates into CASSEFGGGSYNEQFF.

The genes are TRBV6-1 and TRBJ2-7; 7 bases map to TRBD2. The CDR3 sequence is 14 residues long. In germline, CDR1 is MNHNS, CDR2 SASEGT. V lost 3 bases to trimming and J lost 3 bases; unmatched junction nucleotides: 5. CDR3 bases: TGTGCCAGCAGTGACCCTGGCGGGAGCTACGAGCAGTACTTC. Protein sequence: CASSDPGGSYEQYF.

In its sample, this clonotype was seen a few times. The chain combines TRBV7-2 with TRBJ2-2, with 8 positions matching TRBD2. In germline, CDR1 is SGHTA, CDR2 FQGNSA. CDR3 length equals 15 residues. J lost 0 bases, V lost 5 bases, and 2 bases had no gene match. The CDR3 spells CASSALAANTGELFF. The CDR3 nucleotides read TGTGCCAGCAGCGCACTAGCGGCGAACACCGGGGAGCTGTTTTTT. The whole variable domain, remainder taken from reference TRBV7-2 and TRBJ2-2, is GAGVSQSPSNKVTEKGKDVELRCDPISGHTALYWYRQSLGQGLEFLIYFQGNSAPDKSGLPSDRFSAERTGGSVSTLTIQRTQQEDSAVYLCASSALAANTGELFFGEGSRLTVL.

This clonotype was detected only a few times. In DNA form, the CDR3 reads TGTGCCAGCAGCGCAACAGGGGGACCAGGGGATACGCAGTATTTT. It yields the protein CASSATGGPGDTQYF. The V call is TRBV7-3, the J call TRBJ2-3; TRBD1 matches 8 bases. With 5 bases clipped from V and 6 bases from J, the junction kept 10 bases outside the gene matches. The CDR3 consists of 15 residues. Germline V lookup: CDR1 SGHTA, CDR2 FQGTGA.

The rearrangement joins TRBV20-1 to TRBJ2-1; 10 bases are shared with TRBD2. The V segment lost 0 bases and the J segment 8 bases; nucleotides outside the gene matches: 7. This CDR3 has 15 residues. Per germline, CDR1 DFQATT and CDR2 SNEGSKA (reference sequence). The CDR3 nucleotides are TGCAGTGCTAGAGATCCCAGCGGGAGGGCCGATGAGCAGTTCTTC. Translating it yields CSARDPSGRADEQFF.

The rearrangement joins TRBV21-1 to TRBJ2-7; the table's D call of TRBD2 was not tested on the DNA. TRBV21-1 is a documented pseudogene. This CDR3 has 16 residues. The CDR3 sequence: CASSKSKERFSYEQYF. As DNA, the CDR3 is TGTGCCAGCAGCAAATCTAAGGAGCGGTTTTCCTACGAGCAGTACTTC.

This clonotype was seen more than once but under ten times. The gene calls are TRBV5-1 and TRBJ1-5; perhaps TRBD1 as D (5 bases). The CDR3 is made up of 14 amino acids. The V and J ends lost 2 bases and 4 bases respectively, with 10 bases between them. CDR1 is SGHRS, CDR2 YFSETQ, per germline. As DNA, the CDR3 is TGCGCCAGCAGCTTTGACGGGGGAAATCAGCCCCAGCATTTT. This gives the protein CASSFDGGNQPQHF.

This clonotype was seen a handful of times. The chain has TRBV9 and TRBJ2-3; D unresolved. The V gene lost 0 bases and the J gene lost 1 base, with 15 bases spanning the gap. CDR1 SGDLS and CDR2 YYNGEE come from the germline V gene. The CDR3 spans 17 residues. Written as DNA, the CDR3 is TGTGCCAGCAGCGTAGCTTGGTCGGTGGGTGGCACAGATACGCAGTATTTT. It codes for CASSVAWSVGGTDTQYF. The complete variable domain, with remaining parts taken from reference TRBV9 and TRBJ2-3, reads DSGVTQTPKHLITATGQRVTLRCSPRSGDLSVYWYQQSLDQGLQFLIQYYNGEERAKGNILERFSAQQFPDLHSELNLSSLELGDSALYFCASSVAWSVGGTDTQYFGPGTRLTVL.

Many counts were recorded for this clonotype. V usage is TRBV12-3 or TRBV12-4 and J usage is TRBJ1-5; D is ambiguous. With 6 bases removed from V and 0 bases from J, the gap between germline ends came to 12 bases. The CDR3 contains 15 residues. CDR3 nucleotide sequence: TGTGCCAGCAGAAAACGGGATGTTAGCAATCAGCCCCAGCATTTT. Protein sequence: CASRKRDVSNQPQHF.

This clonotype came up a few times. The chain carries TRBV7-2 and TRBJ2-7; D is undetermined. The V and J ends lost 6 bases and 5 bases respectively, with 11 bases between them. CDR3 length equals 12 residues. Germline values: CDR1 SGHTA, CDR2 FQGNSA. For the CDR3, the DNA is TGTGCCAGCAGACGGACGTCCCACGAGCAGTACTTC. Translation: CASRRTSHEQYF.

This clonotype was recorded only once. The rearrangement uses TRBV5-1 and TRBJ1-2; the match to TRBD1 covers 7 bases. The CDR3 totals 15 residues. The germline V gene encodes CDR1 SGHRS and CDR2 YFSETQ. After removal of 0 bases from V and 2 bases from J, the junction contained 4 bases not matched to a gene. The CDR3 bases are TGCGCCAGCAGCTTGGCCGGGACAGCAAACTATGGCTACACCTTC. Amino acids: CASSLAGTANYGYTF.

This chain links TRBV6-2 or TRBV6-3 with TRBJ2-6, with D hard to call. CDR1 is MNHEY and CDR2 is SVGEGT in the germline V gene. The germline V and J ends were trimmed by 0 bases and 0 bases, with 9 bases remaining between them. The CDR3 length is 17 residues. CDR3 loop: CASSYSVRTSGANVLTF. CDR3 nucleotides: TGTGCCAGCAGTTACTCTGTGAGGACCTCTGGGGCCAACGTCCTGACTTTC.

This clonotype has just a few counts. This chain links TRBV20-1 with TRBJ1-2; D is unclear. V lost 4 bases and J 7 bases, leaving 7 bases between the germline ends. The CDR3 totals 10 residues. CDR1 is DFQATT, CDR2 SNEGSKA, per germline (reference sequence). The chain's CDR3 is CSAMISGYTF. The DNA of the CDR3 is TGCAGTGCTATGATAAGTGGCTACACCTTC.

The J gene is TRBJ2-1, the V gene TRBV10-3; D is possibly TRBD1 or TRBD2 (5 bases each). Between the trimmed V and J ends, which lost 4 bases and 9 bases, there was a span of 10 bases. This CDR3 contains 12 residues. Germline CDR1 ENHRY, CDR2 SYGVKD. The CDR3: CAISGRDGEQFF. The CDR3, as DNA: TGTGCCATCAGTGGCCGGGACGGTGAGCAGTTCTTC.

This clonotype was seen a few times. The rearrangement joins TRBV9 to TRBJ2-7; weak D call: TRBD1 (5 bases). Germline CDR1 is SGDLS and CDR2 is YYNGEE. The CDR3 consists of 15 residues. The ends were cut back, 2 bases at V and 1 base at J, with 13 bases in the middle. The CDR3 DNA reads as TGTGCCAGCAGCGTGGGGCGGAGCCCGTCCTACGAGCAGTACTTC. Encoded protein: CASSVGRSPSYEQYF.

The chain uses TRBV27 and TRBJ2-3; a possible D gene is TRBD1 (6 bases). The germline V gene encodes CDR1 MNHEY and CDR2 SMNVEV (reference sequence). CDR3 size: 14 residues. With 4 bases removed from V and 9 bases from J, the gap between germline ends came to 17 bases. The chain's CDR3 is CASSSTLQGRTQYF. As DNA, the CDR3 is TGTGCCAGCAGTTCTACCCTACAGGGAAGGACGCAGTATTTT.

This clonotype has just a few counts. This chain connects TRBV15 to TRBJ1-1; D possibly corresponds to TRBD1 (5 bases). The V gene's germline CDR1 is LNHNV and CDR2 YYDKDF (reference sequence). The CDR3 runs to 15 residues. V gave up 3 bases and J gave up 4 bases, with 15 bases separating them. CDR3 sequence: CATSRGAGAATEAFF. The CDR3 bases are TGTGCCACCAGCAGGGGTGCTGGGGCTGCCACTGAAGCTTTCTTT.

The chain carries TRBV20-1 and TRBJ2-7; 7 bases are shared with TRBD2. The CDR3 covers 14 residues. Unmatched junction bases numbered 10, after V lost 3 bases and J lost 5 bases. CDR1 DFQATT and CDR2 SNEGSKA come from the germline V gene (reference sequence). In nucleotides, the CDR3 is TGCAGTGCTAGCCAAGGAGGGAGGGCGGACGAGCAGTACTTC. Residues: CSASQGGRADEQYF.

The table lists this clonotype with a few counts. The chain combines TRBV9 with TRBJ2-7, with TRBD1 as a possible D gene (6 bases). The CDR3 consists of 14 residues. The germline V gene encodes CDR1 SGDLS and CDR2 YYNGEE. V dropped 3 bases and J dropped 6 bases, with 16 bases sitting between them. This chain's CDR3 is CASSALDRSGEQYF. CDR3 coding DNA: TGTGCCAGCAGCGCACTGGACAGATCCGGCGAGCAGTACTTC.

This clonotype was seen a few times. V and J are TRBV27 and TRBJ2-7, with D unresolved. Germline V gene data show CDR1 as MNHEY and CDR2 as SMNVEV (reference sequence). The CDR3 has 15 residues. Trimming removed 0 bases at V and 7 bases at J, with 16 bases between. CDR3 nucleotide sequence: TGTGCCAGCAGTTTATCCAGAGAGTTGACGGAGGAGCAGTACTTC. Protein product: CASSLSRELTEEQYF.

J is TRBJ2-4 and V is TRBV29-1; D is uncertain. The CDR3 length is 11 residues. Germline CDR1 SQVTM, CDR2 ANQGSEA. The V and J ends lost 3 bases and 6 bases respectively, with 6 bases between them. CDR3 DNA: TGCAGCGTTGATTACTCAAACATTCAGTACTTC. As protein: CSVDYSNIQYF.

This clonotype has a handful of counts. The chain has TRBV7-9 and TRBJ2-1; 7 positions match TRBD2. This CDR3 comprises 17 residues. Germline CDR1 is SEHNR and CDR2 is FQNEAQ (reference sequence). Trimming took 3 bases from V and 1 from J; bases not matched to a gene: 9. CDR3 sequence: CASSFPLLAASYNEQFF. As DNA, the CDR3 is TGTGCCAGCAGCTTTCCGCTCCTAGCGGCTTCCTACAATGAGCAGTTCTTC.

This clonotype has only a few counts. Here the CDR3 reads CASSPWDRVLNEQFF. The CDR3 nucleotides are TGTGCCAGCAGCCCGTGGGACAGGGTTCTCAATGAGCAGTTCTTC. The rearrangement joins TRBV7-9 to TRBJ2-1; TRBD1 aligns across 9 bases. The germline V gene encodes CDR1 SEHNR and CDR2 FQNEAQ (reference sequence). The CDR3 is 15 amino acids. J gave up 6 bases and V 5 bases, and 8 bases lay outside the gene matches.

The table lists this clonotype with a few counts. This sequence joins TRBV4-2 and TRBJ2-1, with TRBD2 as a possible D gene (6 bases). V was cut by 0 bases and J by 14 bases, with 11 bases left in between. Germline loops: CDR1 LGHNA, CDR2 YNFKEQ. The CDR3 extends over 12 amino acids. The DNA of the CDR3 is TGTGCCAGCAGCCAAGACGGCGGGATTGAGTTCTTC. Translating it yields CASSQDGGIEFF.

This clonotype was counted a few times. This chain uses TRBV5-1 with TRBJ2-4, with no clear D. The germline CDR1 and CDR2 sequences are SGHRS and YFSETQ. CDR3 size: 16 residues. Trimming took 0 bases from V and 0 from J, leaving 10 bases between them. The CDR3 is CASSLGVAVAKNIQYF. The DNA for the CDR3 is TGCGCCAGCAGCTTGGGGGTAGCAGTAGCCAAAAACATTCAGTACTTC.

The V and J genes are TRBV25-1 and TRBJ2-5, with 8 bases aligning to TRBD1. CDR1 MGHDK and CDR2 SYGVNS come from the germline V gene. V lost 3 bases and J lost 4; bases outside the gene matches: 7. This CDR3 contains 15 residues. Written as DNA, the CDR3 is TGTGCCAGCAGTGATGGCAGGGGGCACGGAGAGACCCAGTACTTC. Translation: CASSDGRGHGETQYF.

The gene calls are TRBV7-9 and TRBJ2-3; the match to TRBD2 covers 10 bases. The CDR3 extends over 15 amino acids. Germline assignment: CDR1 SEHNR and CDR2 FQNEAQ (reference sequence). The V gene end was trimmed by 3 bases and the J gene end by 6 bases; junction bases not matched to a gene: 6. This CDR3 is CASSFLAGAYDTQYF. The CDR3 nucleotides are TGTGCCAGCAGCTTCCTAGCGGGAGCCTACGATACGCAGTATTTT. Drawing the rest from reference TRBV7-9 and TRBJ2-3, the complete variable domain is DTGVSQNPRHKITKRGQNVTFRCDPISEHNRLYWYRQTLGQGPEFLTYFQNEAQLEKSRLLSDRFSAERPKGSFSTLEIQRTEQGDSAMYLCASSFLAGAYDTQYFGPGTRLTVL.

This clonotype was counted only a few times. CDR3: CSASWSRTYEQYF. The CDR3 DNA reads TGCAGTGCTAGTTGGTCTAGAACCTACGAGCAGTACTTC. The rearrangement joins TRBV20-1 to TRBJ2-7, with no clear D. Germline CDR1 DFQATT, CDR2 SNEGSKA (reference sequence). V was clipped by 3 bases and J by 2 bases, with 11 bases between them. The CDR3 extends over 13 amino acids.

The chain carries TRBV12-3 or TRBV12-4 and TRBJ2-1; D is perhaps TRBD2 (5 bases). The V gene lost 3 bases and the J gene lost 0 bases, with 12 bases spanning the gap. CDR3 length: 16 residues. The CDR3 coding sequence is TGTGCCAGCAGTTTCTATATCGGACTCTCCTACAATGAGCAGTTCTTC. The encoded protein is CASSFYIGLSYNEQFF.